The text below deals with one T cell receptor beta chain. Antigen: not known. Donors came from a validation cohort of over a hundred subjects, distinct from the first 666-subject cohort. This sample was taken from a study of cytomegalovirus exposure and HLA in healthy donors. Broader study findings: The study listed about 150 cytomegalovirus-associated TCR beta chains. With high specificity and sensitivity, the classifier reportedly diagnosed cytomegalovirus status. A few of the chains that were CMV-associated were confirmed in vitro to be specific for CMV antigens.

The CDR3 contains 14 residues. Germline values: CDR1 SGHTA, CDR2 FQGNSA. The junction had 5 bases not matched to a gene; V was cut back by 4 bases and J by 3 bases. TCRdb keeps only in-frame clones here, not all; method: immunoSEQ multiplex PCR. The repertoire holds 250,000 to 350,000 clones, with approximately 86% as singletons. J is TRBJ2-7 and V is TRBV7-2, with 8 positions matching TRBD1. The sequencing input was PBMCs. The receptor was isolated from a woman aged 25 to 39 in good health and CMV-seropositive. CDR3 sequence (DNA): TGTGCCAGCAGCTCCGCAGACAGGGGCTACGAGCAGTACTTC. This sequence encodes CASSSADRGYEQYF.